This TCR beta chain was retrieved from a study of T cell responses to AZD1222 COVID-19 vaccine. Study as a whole: Second-dose intervals of approximately 4 or approximately 12 weeks were pooled.

Generated by immunoSEQ multiplex PCR, the TCRdb table keeps only in-frame clones and is missing some. The sample lists about 73,000 clones, 70% to 90% seen once, with 20% in the top ten. Germline CDR1 SGHNT, CDR2 YENEEA. The CDR3 runs 13 residues. V lost 4 bases and J 3 bases, leaving 9 bases between the germline ends. Comment on this clone: Antigen: not known.

Findings and limits, study-wide: Repertoires were sampled only after the peak T cell response. Only a handful of AZD1222 recipients, more than five in all, had baseline seropositivity. When two AZD1222 doses had been given, Spike-specific TCR breadth and depth rose.

Sequencing used peripheral blood, obtained on day 0 of AZD1222 vaccination. The chain employs TRBV11-3 and TRBJ1-1, with unresolved D. The TCR originated in an adult in good health. CDR3 DNA sequence: TGTGCCAGCAGCTCCTACGGGGACACTGAAGCTTTCTTT. This sequence encodes CASSSYGDTEAFF.